Listed below are T cell receptor beta chains from one sample, sequenced in a study of cytomegalovirus exposure and HLA in healthy donors. The table came from immunoSEQ multiplex PCR; TCRdb's copy has only in-frame clones and leaves some out. The sample has 85,000 to 100,000 clones, 64% seen once. The sample was PBMCs. The receptor source for this set is a human donor in good health. Each CDR3 is given with its conserved first and last residue. The order of the fields is J gene, clone size, V gene, D gene, CDR3 DNA, CDR3 protein. D genes are given only for firm matches. Some rows mark clone size as missing; the rest say once, few, many or name a class of expanded clone.

j_call: TRBJ2-4
clone_size: NA
v_call: TRBV7-2
d_call: TRBD1
cdr3_nt: TGTGCCAGCAGCTTAGTGGGACAGGGGGCCGGATACATTCAGTACTTC
cdr3_aa: CASSLVGQGAGYIQYF

j_call: TRBJ1-6
clone_size: few
v_call: TRBV25-1
d_call: NA
cdr3_nt: TGTGCCAGCAGTGAATATGGGGCCGGGTCATCCTATAATTCACCCCTCCACTTT
cdr3_aa: CASSEYGAGSSYNSPLHF

j_call: TRBJ2-7
clone_size: few
v_call: TRBV7-2
d_call: NA
cdr3_nt: TGTGCCAGCAGCTTAACAGGGAACTACGAGCAGTACTTC
cdr3_aa: CASSLTGNYEQYF

j_call: TRBJ2-1
clone_size: NA
v_call: TRBV6-4
d_call: TRBD2
cdr3_nt: TGTGCCAGCAGTGGGACTAGCGGGGGGGCTGAGCAGTTCTTC
cdr3_aa: CASSGTSGGAEQFF

j_call: TRBJ2-1
clone_size: many
v_call: TRBV6-6
d_call: NA
cdr3_nt: TGTGCCAGCAGTTACTCGACGGCGGGTAACAATGAGCAGTTCTTC
cdr3_aa: CASSYSTAGNNEQFF

j_call: TRBJ1-2
clone_size: few
v_call: TRBV5-1
d_call: TRBD1
cdr3_nt: TGCGCCAGCAGCTGGGACAGTGACTCCGGCTACACCTTC
cdr3_aa: CASSWDSDSGYTF

j_call: TRBJ2-7
clone_size: few
v_call: TRBV6-5
d_call: TRBD1
cdr3_nt: TGTGCCAGCAGTTACTCGGACAGGGGGCCCCACGAGCAGTACTTC
cdr3_aa: CASSYSDRGPHEQYF

j_call: TRBJ1-2
clone_size: NA
v_call: TRBV6-5
d_call: TRBD1
cdr3_nt: TGTGCCAGCATCGGACAGGGCTATGGCTACACCTTC
cdr3_aa: CASIGQGYGYTF

j_call: TRBJ1-2
clone_size: once
v_call: TRBV7-3
d_call: NA
cdr3_nt: TGTGCCAGCAGCCCGGCAGGGAAGAGCTACACCTTC
cdr3_aa: CASSPAGKSYTF

j_call: TRBJ1-1
clone_size: NA
v_call: TRBV18
d_call: NA
cdr3_nt: TGTGCCAGCTCAGGGCCCGGAGGGTCGAACACTGAAGCTTTCTTT
cdr3_aa: CASSGPGGSNTEAFF

j_call: TRBJ2-5
clone_size: NA
v_call: TRBV11-1
d_call: NA
cdr3_nt: TGTGCCAGCAGCTTAGCGAGCCGAGGGTCGGTAGTGGAGACCCAGTACTTC
cdr3_aa: CASSLASRGSVVETQYF

j_call: TRBJ2-2
clone_size: NA
v_call: TRBV6-6
d_call: NA
cdr3_nt: TGTGCCAGCAGTTACTCGACAGGGAGGACCGGGGAGCTGTTTTTT
cdr3_aa: CASSYSTGRTGELFF

j_call: TRBJ2-7
clone_size: few
v_call: TRBV4-1
d_call: TRBD1
cdr3_nt: TGCGCCAGCAGCCTACAGGGGGCCACCTACGAGCAGTACTTC
cdr3_aa: CASSLQGATYEQYF

j_call: TRBJ2-1
clone_size: NA
v_call: TRBV11-2
d_call: TRBD2
cdr3_nt: TGTGCCAGCCGATCTCCGGCGGGGGACAATGAGCAGTTCTTC
cdr3_aa: CASRSPAGDNEQFF

j_call: TRBJ2-3
clone_size: few
v_call: TRBV5-4
d_call: NA
cdr3_nt: TGTGCCAGCAGCGTGGGGACTAGCACAGATACGCAGTATTTT
cdr3_aa: CASSVGTSTDTQYF

j_call: TRBJ1-6
clone_size: once
v_call: TRBV6-4
d_call: TRBD1
cdr3_nt: TGTGCCAGCAGGGATACAGGGGGCGCAGTTCCTTCACCCCTCCACTTT
cdr3_aa: CASRDTGGAVPSPLHF

j_call: TRBJ1-2
clone_size: once
v_call: TRBV5-8
d_call: NA
cdr3_nt: TGTGCCAGCAACCCGACAGGATCTAACTATGGCTACACCTTC
cdr3_aa: CASNPTGSNYGYTF

j_call: TRBJ2-3
clone_size: NA
v_call: TRBV5-5
d_call: TRBD1
cdr3_nt: TGTGCCAGCACGACAGGGGGTGGCACAGATACGCAGTATTTT
cdr3_aa: CASTTGGGTDTQYF

j_call: TRBJ1-1
clone_size: NA
v_call: TRBV10-3
d_call: NA
cdr3_nt: TGTGCCATCAGTCACCACCTGTCGGGAGAAGAAGCTTTCTTT
cdr3_aa: CAISHHLSGEEAFF

j_call: TRBJ2-3
clone_size: few
v_call: TRBV6-1
d_call: TRBD1
cdr3_nt: TGTGCCAGCAGTGGTGGACAGGGCGCTAGCACAGATACGCAGTATTTT
cdr3_aa: CASSGGQGASTDTQYF

j_call: TRBJ2-7
clone_size: NA
v_call: TRBV7-2
d_call: TRBD2
cdr3_nt: TGTGCCAGCAGCCTGACGAGTGGCGGGGGGTCCGAGCAGTACTTC
cdr3_aa: CASSLTSGGGSEQYF

j_call: TRBJ2-5
clone_size: NA
v_call: TRBV4-2
d_call: TRBD2
cdr3_nt: TGTGCCAGCAGCCTAGGGCCCCTCACTAGCGGGGGGACCTGGGAGACCCAGTACTTC
cdr3_aa: CASSLGPLTSGGTWETQYF

j_call: TRBJ1-2
clone_size: NA
v_call: TRBV9
d_call: NA
cdr3_nt: TGTGCCAGCAGCGTAGCCGGAGAGTTTAACTATGGCTACACCTTC
cdr3_aa: CASSVAGEFNYGYTF

j_call: TRBJ2-2
clone_size: NA
v_call: TRBV29-1
d_call: NA
cdr3_nt: TGCAGCGTTGGACAGGCGAACACCGGGGAGCTGTTTTTT
cdr3_aa: CSVGQANTGELFF

j_call: TRBJ2-3
clone_size: NA
v_call: TRBV2
d_call: NA
cdr3_nt: TGTGCCAGCAGTGAAGGTCGTGGGGGGGGGCTCTACACAGATACGCAGTATTTT
cdr3_aa: CASSEGRGGGLYTDTQYF

j_call: TRBJ1-1
clone_size: NA
v_call: TRBV7-9
d_call: NA
cdr3_nt: TGTGCCAGCAGCTTAAGGGTGGGAGGGGGGCTCGGTGAAGCTTTCTTT
cdr3_aa: CASSLRVGGGLGEAFF

j_call: TRBJ1-2
clone_size: NA
v_call: TRBV5-6
d_call: NA
cdr3_nt: TGTGCCAGCAGCGAGTTCGGGTATGGCTACACCTTC
cdr3_aa: CASSEFGYGYTF

j_call: TRBJ1-2
clone_size: NA
v_call: TRBV7-3
d_call: NA
cdr3_nt: TGTGCCAGCAGCTTAACCGGCAGGGAACCCTATGGCTACACCTTC
cdr3_aa: CASSLTGREPYGYTF

j_call: TRBJ1-1
clone_size: NA
v_call: TRBV5-4
d_call: NA
cdr3_nt: TGTGCCAGCAGCTCAGCAAAGGGGGTCAACACTGAAGCTTTCTTT
cdr3_aa: CASSSAKGVNTEAFF

j_call: TRBJ1-3
clone_size: NA
v_call: TRBV19
d_call: NA
cdr3_nt: TGTGCCAGTAGCGACAGCATTAACACCATATATTTT
cdr3_aa: CASSDSINTIYF

j_call: TRBJ2-7
clone_size: NA
v_call: TRBV6-5
d_call: NA
cdr3_nt: TGTGCCAGCAGCCATCGAGGAACCCGCTCCTACGAGCAGTACTTC
cdr3_aa: CASSHRGTRSYEQYF

j_call: TRBJ2-5
clone_size: NA
v_call: TRBV9
d_call: NA
cdr3_nt: TGTGCCAGCAGCGTAGCTAACGGGGATGACCAAGAGACCCAGTACTTC
cdr3_aa: CASSVANGDDQETQYF

j_call: TRBJ2-1
clone_size: NA
v_call: TRBV7-8
d_call: TRBD1
cdr3_nt: TGTGCCAGCAGCTTAGACGGGGGACAGGGGATGAATGAGCAGTTCTTC
cdr3_aa: CASSLDGGQGMNEQFF

j_call: TRBJ2-1
clone_size: NA
v_call: TRBV7-2
d_call: TRBD1
cdr3_nt: TGTGCCAGCAGCTTAAGGGACAGGGTCGGGGAGCAGTTCTTC
cdr3_aa: CASSLRDRVGEQFF

j_call: TRBJ1-4
clone_size: NA
v_call: TRBV4-1
d_call: NA
cdr3_nt: TGCGCCAGCAGCTTCAAGAGACAGGAAAAACTGTTTTTT
cdr3_aa: CASSFKRQEKLFF

j_call: TRBJ2-1
clone_size: NA
v_call: TRBV4-3
d_call: NA
cdr3_nt: TGCGCCAGCAGCCAAGATTGGGGGGGGCGCTACAATGAGCAGTTCTTC
cdr3_aa: CASSQDWGGRYNEQFF

j_call: TRBJ2-7
clone_size: NA
v_call: TRBV5-1
d_call: NA
cdr3_nt: TGCGCCAGCAGCTTGCCACTGGAGGGGGGGCCTCCCTACGAGCAGTACTTC
cdr3_aa: CASSLPLEGGPPYEQYF

j_call: TRBJ1-3
clone_size: NA
v_call: TRBV4-1
d_call: NA
cdr3_nt: TGCGCCAGCAGCCAAGATTCGACAGTCTCTGGAAACACCATATATTTT
cdr3_aa: CASSQDSTVSGNTIYF

j_call: TRBJ1-2
clone_size: NA
v_call: TRBV4-1
d_call: NA
cdr3_nt: TGCGCCAGCAGCCGAAATGACAGGCAAACCTATGGCTACACCTTC
cdr3_aa: CASSRNDRQTYGYTF

j_call: TRBJ1-5
clone_size: NA
v_call: TRBV12-5
d_call: TRBD1
cdr3_nt: TGTGCTAGTGGTTTGGGGACAGGGTGGGGAGATAGCAATCAGCCCCAGCATTTT
cdr3_aa: CASGLGTGWGDSNQPQHF

j_call: TRBJ2-3
clone_size: NA
v_call: TRBV2
d_call: TRBD2
cdr3_nt: TGTGCCAGCAGAGAAAGGACTAGCCCCGATACGCAGTATTTT
cdr3_aa: CASRERTSPDTQYF

j_call: TRBJ1-1
clone_size: NA
v_call: TRBV5-1
d_call: NA
cdr3_nt: TGCGCCAGCAGCTTGGCCGGGAGAACTGAAGCTTTCTTT
cdr3_aa: CASSLAGRTEAFF

j_call: TRBJ1-4
clone_size: NA
v_call: TRBV5-1
d_call: NA
cdr3_nt: TGCGCCAGCAGCTTGGACCCTACTGGACTGTTCAAAAAACTGTTTTTT
cdr3_aa: CASSLDPTGLFKKLFF

j_call: TRBJ1-4
clone_size: few
v_call: TRBV2
d_call: TRBD1
cdr3_nt: TGTGCCAGGAAAAGTACTCAGGGGGCAACTAATGAAAAACTGTTTTTT
cdr3_aa: CARKSTQGATNEKLFF

j_call: TRBJ1-2
clone_size: NA
v_call: TRBV4-3
d_call: NA
cdr3_nt: TGCGCCAGCAGCCAAGAGTACGGGGGGAGAGATGGCTACACCTTC
cdr3_aa: CASSQEYGGRDGYTF

j_call: TRBJ1-2
clone_size: NA
v_call: TRBV4-2
d_call: TRBD1
cdr3_nt: TGTGCCAGCAGCCGAGAAGAGACAGGGCGGTATGGCTACACCTTC
cdr3_aa: CASSREETGRYGYTF

j_call: TRBJ1-2
clone_size: once
v_call: TRBV6-6
d_call: TRBD1
cdr3_nt: TGTGCCAGCAGTGCGGGACAGCGATATGGCTACACCTTC
cdr3_aa: CASSAGQRYGYTF

j_call: TRBJ1-5
clone_size: NA
v_call: TRBV6-5
d_call: NA
cdr3_nt: TGTGCCAGCAGCCTTCGCGATAGCAATCAGCCCCAGCATTTT
cdr3_aa: CASSLRDSNQPQHF

j_call: TRBJ1-6
clone_size: NA
v_call: TRBV4-3
d_call: TRBD1
cdr3_nt: TGCGCCAGCAGTCCCGGGACAGGTATGGGACACTATAATTCACCCCTCCACTTT
cdr3_aa: CASSPGTGMGHYNSPLHF

j_call: TRBJ1-4
clone_size: NA
v_call: TRBV15
d_call: TRBD1
cdr3_nt: TGTGCCACCAGCGCGACGGGACAGCCTAATGAAAAACTGTTTTTT
cdr3_aa: CATSATGQPNEKLFF

j_call: TRBJ2-1
clone_size: NA
v_call: TRBV4-1
d_call: TRBD2
cdr3_nt: TGCGCCAGCAGCCAAGAGGGACTAGCGTACAATGAGCAGTTCTTC
cdr3_aa: CASSQEGLAYNEQFF

j_call: TRBJ2-6
clone_size: NA
v_call: TRBV7-2
d_call: NA
cdr3_nt: TGTGCCAGCAGCCGGGGGGCCTCTGGGGCCAACGTCCTGACTTTC
cdr3_aa: CASSRGASGANVLTF

j_call: TRBJ2-2
clone_size: NA
v_call: TRBV19
d_call: NA
cdr3_nt: TGTGCCAGTAGTATTAGAGCCGGTGGGAACACCGGGGAGCTGTTTTTT
cdr3_aa: CASSIRAGGNTGELFF

j_call: TRBJ1-2
clone_size: NA
v_call: TRBV7-9
d_call: TRBD1
cdr3_nt: TGTGCCAGCAGCTTAGCGGGACAGACCGGCTACACCTTC
cdr3_aa: CASSLAGQTGYTF

j_call: TRBJ1-5
clone_size: NA
v_call: TRBV7-8
d_call: NA
cdr3_nt: TGTGCCAGCAGCTCCGCGAATCAGCCCCAGCATTTT
cdr3_aa: CASSSANQPQHF

j_call: TRBJ2-7
clone_size: few
v_call: TRBV11-3
d_call: NA
cdr3_nt: TGTGCCAGCAGCTTAGGTCCCTCTTACTACGAGCAGTACTTC
cdr3_aa: CASSLGPSYYEQYF

j_call: TRBJ2-1
clone_size: NA
v_call: TRBV11-3
d_call: TRBD2
cdr3_nt: TGTGCCAGCAGCTCAATTACGGGGGGGCCTTACAATGAGCAGTTCTTC
cdr3_aa: CASSSITGGPYNEQFF

j_call: TRBJ2-7
clone_size: few
v_call: TRBV5-1
d_call: TRBD2
cdr3_nt: TGCGCCAGCAGCCACGGACTAGCGGGGGCGTTCTCCTACGAGCAGTACTTC
cdr3_aa: CASSHGLAGAFSYEQYF

j_call: TRBJ2-7
clone_size: once
v_call: TRBV11-2
d_call: NA
cdr3_nt: TGTGCCAGCAGCTTAGGAGGGACATCCTACGAGCAGTACTTC
cdr3_aa: CASSLGGTSYEQYF

j_call: TRBJ1-2
clone_size: NA
v_call: TRBV5-6
d_call: NA
cdr3_nt: TGTGCCAGCAATCCACAGGGCGGCTATGGCTACACCTTC
cdr3_aa: CASNPQGGYGYTF